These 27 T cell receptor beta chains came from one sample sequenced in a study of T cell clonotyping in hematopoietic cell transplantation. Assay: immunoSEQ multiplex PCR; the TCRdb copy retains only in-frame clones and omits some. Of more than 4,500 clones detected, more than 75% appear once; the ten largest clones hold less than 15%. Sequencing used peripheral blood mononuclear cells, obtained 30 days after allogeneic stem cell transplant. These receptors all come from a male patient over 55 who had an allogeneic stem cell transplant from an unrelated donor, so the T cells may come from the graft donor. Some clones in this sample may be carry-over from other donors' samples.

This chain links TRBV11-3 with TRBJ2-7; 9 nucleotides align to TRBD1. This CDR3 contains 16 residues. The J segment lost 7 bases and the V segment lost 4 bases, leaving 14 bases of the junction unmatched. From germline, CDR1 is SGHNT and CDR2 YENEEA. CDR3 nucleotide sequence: TGTGCCAGCAGCTCGCCCTCCGGGACAGGGAAGTTGGAGCAGTACTTC. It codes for CASSSPSGTGKLEQYF.

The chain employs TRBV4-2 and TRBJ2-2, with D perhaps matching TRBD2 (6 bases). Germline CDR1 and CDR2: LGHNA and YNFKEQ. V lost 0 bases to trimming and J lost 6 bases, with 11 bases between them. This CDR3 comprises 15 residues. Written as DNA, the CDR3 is TGTGCCAGCAGCCAAGATCGCTCTAGCGCCGGGGAGCTGTTTTTT. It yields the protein CASSQDRSSAGELFF.

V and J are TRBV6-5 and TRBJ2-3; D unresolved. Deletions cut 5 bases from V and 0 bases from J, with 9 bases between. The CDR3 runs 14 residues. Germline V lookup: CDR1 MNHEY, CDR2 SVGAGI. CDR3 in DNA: TGTGCCAGCAGTCGTAGTTTTAGCACAGATACGCAGTATTTT. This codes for CASSRSFSTDTQYF.

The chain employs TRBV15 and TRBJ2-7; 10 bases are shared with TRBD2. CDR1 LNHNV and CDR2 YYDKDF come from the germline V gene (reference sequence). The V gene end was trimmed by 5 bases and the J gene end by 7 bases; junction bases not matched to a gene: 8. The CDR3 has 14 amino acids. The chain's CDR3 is CATSRPSGSVEQYF. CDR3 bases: TGTGCCACCAGCCGCCCTAGCGGGAGCGTGGAGCAGTACTTC.

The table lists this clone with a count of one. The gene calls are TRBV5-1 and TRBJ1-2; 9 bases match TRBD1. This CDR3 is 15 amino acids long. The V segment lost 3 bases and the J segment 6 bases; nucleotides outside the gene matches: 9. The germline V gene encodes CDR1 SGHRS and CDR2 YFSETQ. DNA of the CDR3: TGCGCCAGCAGCTACTCGGGCTGGACAGGGGATGGCTACACCTTC. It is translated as CASSYSGWTGDGYTF.

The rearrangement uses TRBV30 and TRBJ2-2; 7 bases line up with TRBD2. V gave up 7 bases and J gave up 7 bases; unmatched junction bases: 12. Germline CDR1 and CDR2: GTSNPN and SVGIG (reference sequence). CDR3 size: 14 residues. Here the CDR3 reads CAFTQVGGYGELFF. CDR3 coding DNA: TGTGCCTTTACACAAGTCGGGGGGTACGGGGAGCTGTTTTTT.

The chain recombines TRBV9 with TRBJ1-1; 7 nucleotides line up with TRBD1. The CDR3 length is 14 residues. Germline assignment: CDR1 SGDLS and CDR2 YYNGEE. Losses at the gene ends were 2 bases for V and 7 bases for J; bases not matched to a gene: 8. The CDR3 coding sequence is TGTGCCAGCAGCGTTTCCGGGACAGAAATTGAAGCTTTCTTT. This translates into CASSVSGTEIEAFF.

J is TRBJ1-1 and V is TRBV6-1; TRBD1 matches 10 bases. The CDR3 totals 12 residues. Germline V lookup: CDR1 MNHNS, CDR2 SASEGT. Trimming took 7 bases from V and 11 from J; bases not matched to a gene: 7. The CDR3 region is CASTLTGGLAFF. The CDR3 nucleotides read TGTGCCAGCACTTTGACAGGGGGCCTGGCTTTCTTT.

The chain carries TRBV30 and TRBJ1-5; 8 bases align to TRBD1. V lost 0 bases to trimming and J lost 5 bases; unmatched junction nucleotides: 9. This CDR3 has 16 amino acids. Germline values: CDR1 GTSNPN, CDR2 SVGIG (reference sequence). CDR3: CAWSVLGAGGYQPQHF. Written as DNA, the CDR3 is TGTGCCTGGAGTGTACTGGGGGCAGGGGGCTATCAGCCCCAGCATTTT.

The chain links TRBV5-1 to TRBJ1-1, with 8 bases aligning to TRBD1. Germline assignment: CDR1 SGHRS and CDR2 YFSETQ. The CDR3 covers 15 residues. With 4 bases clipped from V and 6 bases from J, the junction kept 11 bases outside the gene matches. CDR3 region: CASSLETGGVAEAFF. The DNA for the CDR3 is TGCGCCAGCAGCCTTGAAACAGGGGGTGTAGCTGAAGCTTTCTTT.

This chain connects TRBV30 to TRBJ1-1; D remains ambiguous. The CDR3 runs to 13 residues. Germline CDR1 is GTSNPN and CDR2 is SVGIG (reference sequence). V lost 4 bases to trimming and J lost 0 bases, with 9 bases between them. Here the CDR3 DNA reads TGTGCCTGGAATACGGCAATGAACACTGAAGCTTTCTTT. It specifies CAWNTAMNTEAFF.

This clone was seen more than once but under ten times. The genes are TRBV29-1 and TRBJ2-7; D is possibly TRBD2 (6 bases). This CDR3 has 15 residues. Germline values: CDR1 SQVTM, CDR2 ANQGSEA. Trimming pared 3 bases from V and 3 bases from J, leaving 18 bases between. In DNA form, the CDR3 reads TGCAGCGTTGAGGAGGGCGGGGTCGACTTCTACGAGCAGTACTTC. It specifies CSVEEGGVDFYEQYF.

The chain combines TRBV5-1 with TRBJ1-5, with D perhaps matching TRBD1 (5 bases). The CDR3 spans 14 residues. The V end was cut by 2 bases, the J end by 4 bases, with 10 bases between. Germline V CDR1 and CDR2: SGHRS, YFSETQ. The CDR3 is CASSLSGRNQPQHF. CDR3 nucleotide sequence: TGCGCCAGCAGCTTATCGGGACGGAATCAGCCCCAGCATTTT.

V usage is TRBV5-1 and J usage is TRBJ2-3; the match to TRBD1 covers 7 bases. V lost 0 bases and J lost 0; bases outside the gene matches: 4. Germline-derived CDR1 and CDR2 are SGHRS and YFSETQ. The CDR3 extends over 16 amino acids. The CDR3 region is CASSLGYRGSTDTQYF. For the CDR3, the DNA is TGCGCCAGCAGCTTGGGCTACAGGGGAAGCACAGATACGCAGTATTTT.

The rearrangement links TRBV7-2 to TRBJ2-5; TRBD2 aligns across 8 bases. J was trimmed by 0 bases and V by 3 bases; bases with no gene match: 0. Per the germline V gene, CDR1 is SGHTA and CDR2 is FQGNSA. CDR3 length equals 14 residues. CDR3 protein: CASSFSGDQETQYF. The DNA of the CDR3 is TGTGCCAGCAGCTTTAGCGGGGACCAAGAGACCCAGTACTTC.

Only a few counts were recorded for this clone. The CDR3 here is CASRVMGAGVYEQYF. Here the CDR3 DNA reads TGTGCCAGCAGGGTAATGGGGGCAGGGGTTTACGAGCAGTACTTC. J is TRBJ2-7 and V is TRBV6-5; a possible D gene is TRBD1 (6 bases). The V end was cut by 6 bases, the J end by 4 bases, with 19 bases between. This CDR3 contains 15 residues. Germline-derived CDR1 and CDR2 are MNHEY and SVGAGI.

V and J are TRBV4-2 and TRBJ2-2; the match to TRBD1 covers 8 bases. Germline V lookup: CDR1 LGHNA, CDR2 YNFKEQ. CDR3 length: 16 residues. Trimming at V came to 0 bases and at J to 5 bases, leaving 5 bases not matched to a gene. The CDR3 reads CASSQDATGGTGELFF. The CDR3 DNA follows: TGTGCCAGCAGCCAAGATGCTACAGGGGGAACCGGGGAGCTGTTTTTT.

This chain's CDR3 is CASSDSGVVGYTF. Written as DNA, the CDR3 is TGTGCCAGCTCCGATTCGGGGGTGGTTGGCTACACCTTC. The chain links TRBV6-5 to TRBJ1-2; D is perhaps TRBD1 (5 bases). Germline V gene data show CDR1 as MNHEY and CDR2 as SVGAGI. V lost 8 bases and J 7 bases, leaving 17 bases between the germline ends. The CDR3 totals 13 residues.

Here the CDR3 DNA reads TGCGCCAGCAGCCAAGGGAAGGCAGGGGTCCTTTGGGGTTCACCCCTCCACTTT. Its translation: CASSQGKAGVLWGSPLHF. The genes are TRBV4-3 and TRBJ1-6; maybe TRBD1 (6 bases). V lost 1 base, J lost 9 bases, and 22 bases lay in between. This CDR3 is built from 18 residues. CDR1 and CDR2 (germline): LGHNA, YSLEER.

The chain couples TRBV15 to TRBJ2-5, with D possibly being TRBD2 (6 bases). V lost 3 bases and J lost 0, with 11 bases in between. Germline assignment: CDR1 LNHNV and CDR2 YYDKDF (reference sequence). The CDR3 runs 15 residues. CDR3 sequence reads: CATSRRGSYQETQYF. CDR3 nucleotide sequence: TGTGCCACCAGCAGGCGGGGCTCTTACCAAGAGACCCAGTACTTC.

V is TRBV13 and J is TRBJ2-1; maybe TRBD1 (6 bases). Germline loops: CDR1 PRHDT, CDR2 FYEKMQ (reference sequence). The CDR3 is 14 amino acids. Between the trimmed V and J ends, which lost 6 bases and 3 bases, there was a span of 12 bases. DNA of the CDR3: TGTGCCAGCAGTTACCGGGACAACTACAATGAGCAGTTCTTC. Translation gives CASSYRDNYNEQFF.

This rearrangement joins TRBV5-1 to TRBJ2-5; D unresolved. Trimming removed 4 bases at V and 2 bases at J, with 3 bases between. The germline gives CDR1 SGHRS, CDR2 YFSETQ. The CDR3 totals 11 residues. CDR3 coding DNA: TGCGCCAGCAGCATTCAAGAGACCCAGTACTTC. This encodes CASSIQETQYF.

In DNA form, the CDR3 reads TGTGCCAGCAGCTCCCCAAGTGAAAAACTGTTTTTT. Translated: CASSSPSEKLFF. The J gene is TRBJ1-4, the V gene TRBV7-8, with D unresolved. The CDR3 spans 12 residues. V was shortened by 4 bases and J by 7 bases, with 7 bases between the two germline ends. Looked up from germline, CDR1 is SGHVS and CDR2 is FQNEAQ.

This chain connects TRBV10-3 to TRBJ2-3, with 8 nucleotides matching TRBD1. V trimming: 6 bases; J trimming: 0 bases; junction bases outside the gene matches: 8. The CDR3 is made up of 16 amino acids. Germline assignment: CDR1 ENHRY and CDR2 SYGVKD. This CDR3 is CAISPGQGGSTDTQYF. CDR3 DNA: TGTGCCATCAGCCCAGGACAGGGAGGCAGCACAGATACGCAGTATTTT.

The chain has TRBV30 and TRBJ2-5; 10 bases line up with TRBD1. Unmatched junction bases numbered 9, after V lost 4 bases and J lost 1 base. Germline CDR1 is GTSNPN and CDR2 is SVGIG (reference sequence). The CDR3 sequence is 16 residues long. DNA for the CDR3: TGTGCCTGGAATGATTTGGGGACAGGGGTCCAAGAGACCCAGTACTTC. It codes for CAWNDLGTGVQETQYF.

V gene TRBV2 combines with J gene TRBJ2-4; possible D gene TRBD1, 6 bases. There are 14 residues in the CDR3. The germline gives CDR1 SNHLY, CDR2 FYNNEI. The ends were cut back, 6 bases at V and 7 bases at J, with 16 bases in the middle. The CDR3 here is CASRFHPQGNIQYF. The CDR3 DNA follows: TGTGCCAGCAGATTTCACCCCCAGGGGAACATTCAGTACTTC.

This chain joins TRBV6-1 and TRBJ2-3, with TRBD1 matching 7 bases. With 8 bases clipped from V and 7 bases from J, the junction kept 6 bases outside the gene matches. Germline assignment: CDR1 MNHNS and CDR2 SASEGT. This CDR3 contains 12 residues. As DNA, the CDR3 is TGTGCCAGCCATAGAGGGGGCTATACGCAGTATTTT. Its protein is CASHRGGYTQYF.